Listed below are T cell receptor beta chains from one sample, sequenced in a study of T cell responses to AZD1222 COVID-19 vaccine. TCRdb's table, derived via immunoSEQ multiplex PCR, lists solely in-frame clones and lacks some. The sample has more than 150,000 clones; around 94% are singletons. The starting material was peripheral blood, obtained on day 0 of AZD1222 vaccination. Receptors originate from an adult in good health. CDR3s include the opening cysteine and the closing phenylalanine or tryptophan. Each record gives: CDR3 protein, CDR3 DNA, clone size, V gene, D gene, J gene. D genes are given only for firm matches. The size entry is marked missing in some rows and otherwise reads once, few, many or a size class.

CDR3: CASSVGSTSGSGEQYF
DNA: TGTGCCAGCAGCGTAGGTTCGACTAGCGGGAGCGGCGAGCAGTACTTC
size: few
V: TRBV9
D: TRBD2
J: TRBJ2-7

CDR3: CASSRGTSYNEQFF
DNA: TGTGCCAGTAGTAGAGGGACCTCCTACAATGAGCAGTTCTTC
size: -
V: TRBV19
D: -
J: TRBJ2-1

CDR3: CASSRPGTGGRWDSPLHF
DNA: TGTGCCAGCAGCCGCCCCGGGACAGGGGGAAGGTGGGATTCACCCCTCCACTTT
size: -
V: TRBV7-2
D: TRBD1
J: TRBJ1-6

CDR3: CSVVDSSRDTQYF
DNA: TGCAGCGTTGTGGACAGCAGTCGGGATACGCAGTATTTT
size: -
V: TRBV29-1
D: -
J: TRBJ2-3

CDR3: CASSVSTAQETQYF
DNA: TGCGCCAGCAGTGTGTCGACCGCCCAGGAGACCCAGTACTTC
size: -
V: TRBV5-1
D: -
J: TRBJ2-5

CDR3: CASSIRLVEGNQPQHF
DNA: TGTGCCAGTAGTATACGGCTAGTGGAGGGCAATCAGCCCCAGCATTTT
size: -
V: TRBV19
D: -
J: TRBJ1-5

CDR3: CSVGAADTSYEQYF
DNA: TGCAGCGTTGGGGCGGCGGATACCTCCTACGAGCAGTACTTC
size: -
V: TRBV29-1
D: -
J: TRBJ2-7

CDR3: CASSPLRTGQRNEQYF
DNA: TGTGCCAGCTCACCACTTCGAACAGGGCAGAGGAACGAGCAGTACTTC
size: -
V: TRBV18
D: -
J: TRBJ2-7

CDR3: CASSLFGGFSSGNTIYF
DNA: TGTGCCAGCAGCTTGTTTGGAGGGTTTTCCTCTGGAAACACCATATATTTT
size: -
V: TRBV5-6
D: -
J: TRBJ1-3

CDR3: CASSQDRFGTDTQYF
DNA: TGTGCCAGCAGCCAAGATCGGTTTGGCACAGATACGCAGTATTTT
size: -
V: TRBV4-2
D: -
J: TRBJ2-3

CDR3: CASSVVTSGYYNEQFF
DNA: TGTGCCAGCAGCGTAGTGACTAGCGGATACTACAATGAGCAGTTCTTC
size: -
V: TRBV9
D: TRBD2
J: TRBJ2-1

CDR3: CASSEAGRAAAFF
DNA: TGTGCCAGCAGTGAAGCGGGTCGGGCCGCGGCTTTCTTT
size: -
V: TRBV6-1
D: -
J: TRBJ1-1

CDR3: CSVDRGTEAFF
DNA: TGCAGTGTTGATCGGGGCACTGAAGCTTTCTTT
size: -
V: TRBV20-1
D: -
J: TRBJ1-1

CDR3: CASRMSDYGYTF
DNA: TGTGCCAGCCGTATGAGCGACTATGGCTACACCTTC
size: -
V: TRBV18
D: -
J: TRBJ1-2

CDR3: CASSLPPQGNGNTIYF
DNA: TGTGCCAGCAGCCTTCCACCACAGGGTAATGGAAACACCATATATTTT
size: -
V: TRBV3-1/TRBV3-2
D: -
J: TRBJ1-3

CDR3: CASSFMAGQPQHF
DNA: TGTGCCAGCAGCTTTATGGCTGGGCAGCCCCAGCATTTT
size: few
V: TRBV11-2
D: -
J: TRBJ1-5

CDR3: CASSYSTAVTEAFF
DNA: TGTGCCAGCAGTTACTCGACAGCAGTCACTGAAGCTTTCTTT
size: -
V: TRBV6-6
D: -
J: TRBJ1-1

CDR3: CASSLGQGINEQYF
DNA: TGTGCCAGCAGTTTGGGACAGGGGATCAACGAGCAGTACTTC
size: -
V: TRBV27
D: TRBD1
J: TRBJ2-7

CDR3: CASSLPQETQYF
DNA: TGTGCCAGCAGCTTGCCCCAAGAGACCCAGTACTTC
size: -
V: TRBV5-4
D: -
J: TRBJ2-5

CDR3: CASRPLALTQYF
DNA: TGTGCCAGCAGGCCACTAGCGCTTACGCAGTATTTT
size: -
V: TRBV7-9
D: TRBD2
J: TRBJ2-3

CDR3: CASSLESAADEQFF
DNA: TGTGCCAGCAGCTTAGAATCCGCCGCGGATGAGCAGTTCTTC
size: -
V: TRBV11-2
D: -
J: TRBJ2-1

CDR3: CASSIMNTEAFF
DNA: TGTGCCAGCAGCATAATGAACACTGAAGCTTTCTTT
size: -
V: TRBV6-2/TRBV6-3
D: -
J: TRBJ1-1

CDR3: CASSQVPGTGELFF
DNA: TGCGCCAGCAGCCAAGTCCCCGGCACCGGGGAGCTGTTTTTT
size: -
V: TRBV4-1
D: -
J: TRBJ2-2

CDR3: CASRNRADTEAFF
DNA: TGTGCCAGCAGGAACAGGGCGGACACTGAAGCTTTCTTT
size: -
V: TRBV12-3/TRBV12-4
D: -
J: TRBJ1-1

CDR3: CASTRQGTTEAFF
DNA: TGCGCCAGCACCCGACAGGGAACGACTGAAGCTTTCTTT
size: -
V: TRBV23-1
D: TRBD1
J: TRBJ1-1

CDR3: CASSSGTSGTYNEQFF
DNA: TGTGCCAGCAGTTCGGGGACTAGCGGGACTTACAATGAGCAGTTCTTC
size: -
V: TRBV27
D: TRBD2
J: TRBJ2-1

CDR3: CASGGAINTGELFF
DNA: TGTGCCTCCGGGGGGGCAATTAACACCGGGGAGCTGTTTTTT
size: -
V: TRBV19
D: TRBD2
J: TRBJ2-2

CDR3: CATSDLGQGALLFRYGYTF
DNA: TGTGCCACCAGTGATTTAGGGCAGGGGGCCCTACTTTTTCGATATGGCTACACCTTC
size: -
V: TRBV24-1
D: TRBD1
J: TRBJ1-2

CDR3: CASSLDRENIQYF
DNA: TGCGCCAGCAGCTTGGACAGGGAAAACATTCAGTACTTC
size: -
V: TRBV4-1
D: TRBD1
J: TRBJ2-4

CDR3: CAWSAQGVDEQFF
DNA: TGTGCCTGGAGCGCCCAAGGAGTTGATGAGCAGTTCTTC
size: -
V: TRBV30
D: -
J: TRBJ2-1

CDR3: CAWKKHTLYRLETEAFF
DNA: TGTGCCTGGAAGAAACACACCCTCTATCGTCTGGAAACTGAAGCTTTCTTT
size: -
V: TRBV30
D: -
J: TRBJ1-1

CDR3: CASSPTAPGSFGNTEAFF
DNA: TGTGCCAGCAGTCCGACAGCGCCCGGGAGTTTCGGGAACACTGAAGCTTTCTTT
size: -
V: TRBV27
D: -
J: TRBJ1-1

CDR3: CAISGQNLAGATDTQYF
DNA: TGTGCCATCAGTGGTCAAAATTTAGCGGGGGCCACAGATACGCAGTATTTT
size: -
V: TRBV10-3
D: TRBD2
J: TRBJ2-3

CDR3: CASSRTGARNGNEQFF
DNA: TGTGCCAGCAGCCGGACAGGGGCTAGGAACGGCAATGAGCAGTTCTTC
size: -
V: TRBV4-2
D: TRBD1
J: TRBJ2-1

CDR3: CSVVLGGARNQPQHF
DNA: TGCAGCGTTGTCCTGGGAGGGGCGAGAAATCAGCCCCAGCATTTT
size: -
V: TRBV29-1
D: -
J: TRBJ1-5

CDR3: CASSQSRGRGTEAFF
DNA: TGTGCCAGCAGCCAATCGAGGGGAAGGGGGACTGAAGCTTTCTTT
size: -
V: TRBV16
D: -
J: TRBJ1-1

CDR3: CASIGTSGANVLTF
DNA: TGTGCCAGTATTGGGACCTCTGGGGCCAACGTCCTGACTTTC
size: -
V: TRBV19
D: -
J: TRBJ2-6

CDR3: CASSLMGNQPQHF
DNA: TGTGCCAGCAGTCTCATGGGTAATCAGCCCCAGCATTTT
size: -
V: TRBV6-5
D: -
J: TRBJ1-5

CDR3: CASSENSGRAPEEQYF
DNA: TGCGCCAGCAGTGAGAATAGCGGGAGGGCCCCGGAAGAGCAGTACTTC
size: -
V: TRBV10-2
D: TRBD2
J: TRBJ2-7

CDR3: CASSKIPSHEQYF
DNA: TGTGCCAGCAGTAAAATCCCTTCCCACGAGCAGTACTTC
size: -
V: TRBV2
D: -
J: TRBJ2-7

CDR3: CASSLEVGRESEQYF
DNA: TGTGCCAGCAGCTTAGAGGTAGGAAGGGAGAGCGAGCAGTACTTC
size: -
V: TRBV7-7
D: -
J: TRBJ2-7

CDR3: CASSLIAGAETQYF
DNA: TGTGCCAGCAGCCTAATAGCGGGGGCAGAGACCCAGTACTTC
size: -
V: TRBV7-2
D: TRBD2
J: TRBJ2-5

CDR3: CASGGSSYNEQFF
DNA: TGTGCCAGCGGGGGAAGCTCCTACAATGAGCAGTTCTTC
size: -
V: TRBV7-2
D: -
J: TRBJ2-1

CDR3: CASSQELAYGGLTAGELFF
DNA: TGTGCCAGCAGCCAAGAATTGGCTTATGGGGGGCTGACTGCCGGGGAGCTGTTTTTT
size: -
V: TRBV4-2
D: -
J: TRBJ2-2

CDR3: CASSNHQGMGETQYF
DNA: TGTGCCAGTAGCAATCACCAGGGAATGGGCGAGACCCAGTACTTC
size: -
V: TRBV19
D: -
J: TRBJ2-5

CDR3: CASNRGDFGTEAFF
DNA: TGTGCCAGCAACCGGGGAGACTTCGGGACTGAAGCTTTCTTT
size: -
V: TRBV6-5
D: -
J: TRBJ1-1

CDR3: CAWTDGSLEQFF
DNA: TGTGCCTGGACCGACGGGAGTCTTGAGCAGTTCTTC
size: -
V: TRBV30
D: -
J: TRBJ2-1

CDR3: CASSKQGLDTEAFF
DNA: TGTGCCAGTAGTAAACAGGGTCTGGACACTGAAGCTTTCTTT
size: -
V: TRBV19
D: -
J: TRBJ1-1